Each of the 4 T cell receptor beta chains below was sequenced from the same sample in a study of cytomegalovirus exposure and HLA in healthy donors (dated by TCRdb to 2017 to 2019). To prepare the library, the immunoSEQ multiplex PCR assay was applied. A mixture of 60 forward primers for TCR Vbeta segments and 13 reverse primers for TCR Jbeta segments was used in the multiplex PCR. TCRdb retrieved this table from immuneACCESS and kept in-frame rearrangements only. Not all clones are present; in checked studies, unresolved V genes account for under half, and no reason is known for the remainder. The sample includes around 90,000 clones, with 70% to 80% observed a single time. About 0.5% of the sample goes to the ten largest clones. Sequences were obtained from PBMCs. The receptors were sampled from a man younger than 40 in good health and CMV-seronegative.

The V and J genes are TRBV5-6 and TRBJ2-5; 9 nucleotides align to TRBD1. V shed 6 bases, J shed 4 bases, and the junction held 10 bases outside the gene matches. The germline gives CDR1 SGHDT, CDR2 YYEEEE. The CDR3 consists of 15 residues. The CDR3 bases are TGTGCCAGCAAATTGCGGACAGGGGTCTTAGAGACCCAGTACTTC. As protein: CASKLRTGVLETQYF.

This clone showed up just a few times. The CDR3 DNA sequence: TGCGCCAGCAGCCAGGCAGCGGGGGGCCGCACAGATACGCAGTATTTT. Encoded protein: CASSQAAGGRTDTQYF. This chain connects TRBV4-1 to TRBJ2-3, with 9 bases that match TRBD2. The germline CDR1 and CDR2 sequences are MGHRA and YSYEKL. V shed 3 bases and J 1 base; nucleotides not matched to a gene: 5. The CDR3 length is 16 residues.

This chain connects TRBV29-1 to TRBJ2-1; weak D call: TRBD2 (6 bases). With 7 bases removed from V and 1 base from J, the gap between germline ends came to 20 bases. Germline-derived CDR1 and CDR2 are SQVTM and ANQGSEA. The CDR3 covers 16 residues. CDR3 sequence (DNA): TGCAGCGCCCCCCTTAGGTGGGGGGTTTCCTACAATGAGCAGTTCTTC. Translated: CSAPLRWGVSYNEQFF.

The chain links TRBV5-1 to TRBJ1-2; 8 bases map to TRBD1. The CDR3 is 20 residues long. Germline lookup yields CDR1 SGHRS and CDR2 YFSETQ. V trimming: 4 bases; J trimming: 0 bases; junction bases outside the gene matches: 20. The DNA for the CDR3 is TGCGCCAGCAGCCGTACAGTTCTGACAGGGGCCTCGCGGGCTAACTATGGCTACACCTTC. This sequence encodes CASSRTVLTGASRANYGYTF. Full variable domain (rest looked up from reference TRBV5-1 and TRBJ1-2): KAGVTQTPRYLIKTRGQQVTLSCSPISGHRSVSWYQQTPGQGLQFLFEYFSETQRNKGNFPGRFSGRQFSNSRSEMNVSTLELGDSALYLCASSRTVLTGASRANYGYTFGSGTRLTVV.